Below are 20 T cell receptor beta chains sequenced from a single sample in a study of cytomegalovirus exposure and HLA in healthy donors. Amplification used 60 Vbeta primers and 13 Jbeta primers. Here immunoSEQ multiplex PCR was the method, and the copy in TCRdb shows in-frame clones only, minus some. The data contain 150,000 or so clones, 65% to 85% of them singletons. The specimen was PBMCs. These receptors all come from a woman between 50 and 59 years old in good health and CMV-seropositive.

The rearrangement joins TRBV28 to TRBJ1-5; possibly TRBD1 for D (5 bases). V shed 7 bases and J shed 1 base, with 11 bases lying between them. Germline V gives CDR1 MDHEN, CDR2 SYDVKM. The CDR3 is 14 amino acids. The CDR3 protein is CASTGGVSNQPQHF. The DNA for the CDR3 is TGTGCCAGCACGGGAGGGGTGAGCAATCAGCCCCAGCATTTT.

The chain couples TRBV7-9 to TRBJ2-3, with TRBD1 as a possible D gene (6 bases). V lost 4 bases and J lost 0, with 20 bases in between. Per germline, CDR1 SEHNR and CDR2 FQNEAQ (reference sequence). CDR3 length: 18 amino acids. CDR3 nucleotide sequence: TGTGCCAGCAGCTCACCACTTTTAAACAGGGATAGCACAGATACGCAGTATTTT. Translating it yields CASSSPLLNRDSTDTQYF.

This clone was detected only once. The CDR3 DNA sequence: TGTGCCAGCAGTTTCGACAGAGTAAGCACAGATACGCAGTATTTT. Translated: CASSFDRVSTDTQYF. The chain carries TRBV5-5 and TRBJ2-3; the D gene is possibly TRBD1 (5 bases). The CDR3 covers 15 residues. Trimming left V 5 bases short and J 0 bases short, with 13 bases between. Germline lookup yields CDR1 SGHKS and CDR2 YYEKEE (reference sequence).

The chain employs TRBV4-2 and TRBJ2-3; no clear D gene. The CDR3 runs 13 residues. Germline V lookup: CDR1 LGHNA, CDR2 YNFKEQ. The V gene lost 0 bases and the J gene lost 6 bases, with 7 bases spanning the gap. CDR3 sequence (DNA): TGTGCCAGCAGCCAAGAATCCGGTGATACGCAGTATTTT. It translates to CASSQESGDTQYF.

The V call is TRBV28, the J call TRBJ2-3, with 7 bases aligning to TRBD1. The germline gives CDR1 MDHEN, CDR2 SYDVKM. Trimming removed 3 bases from V and 1 base from J; junction bases left unmatched: 1. The CDR3 totals 14 residues. Here the CDR3 reads CASSLTGRTDTQYF. The CDR3 DNA reads as TGTGCCAGCAGTTTGACAGGGCGCACAGATACGCAGTATTTT.

The V and J genes are TRBV5-1 and TRBJ2-5; TRBD2 agrees at 8 bases. With V trimmed by 4 bases and J by 1 base, 0 bases remained unmatched. CDR1 SGHRS and CDR2 YFSETQ come from the germline V gene. There are 13 residues in the CDR3. DNA of the CDR3: TGCGCCAGCAGCCGGGGGGGCCAAGAGACCCAGTACTTC. It specifies CASSRGGQETQYF.

V gene TRBV28 combines with J gene TRBJ2-7; D is undetermined. CDR1 and CDR2 from the germline V gene are MDHEN and SYDVKM. Trimming stripped 3 bases from V and 2 bases from J, with 8 bases between. The CDR3 has 13 residues. CDR3 sequence: CASSFHQAYEQYF. The CDR3 region has the DNA TGTGCCAGCAGTTTTCATCAGGCCTACGAGCAGTACTTC.

The chain is built from TRBV21-1 and TRBJ2-3; the DNA was not compared with TRBD1, the D call given in the table. TRBV21-1 is a pseudogene segment. This CDR3 spans 17 amino acids. This CDR3 reads CASSKDGTGGGTDTQYF. DNA for the CDR3: TGTGCCAGCAGCAAAGACGGGACAGGAGGCGGCACAGATACGCAGTATTTT.

This clone was observed a single time. V gene TRBV7-2 combines with J gene TRBJ2-1; the D gene is possibly TRBD1 (5 bases). Germline values: CDR1 SGHTA, CDR2 FQGNSA. Trimming shortened V by 0 bases and J by 0 bases, and 9 bases separated the two germline ends. The CDR3 is 16 residues long. CDR3 amino acids: CASSLAQGGSYNEQFF. The CDR3 DNA reads as TGTGCCAGCAGCTTAGCGCAGGGTGGCTCCTACAATGAGCAGTTCTTC.

The chain is built from TRBV5-1 and TRBJ2-5, with 7 bases aligning to TRBD2. This CDR3 is 15 amino acids long. Germline V lookup: CDR1 SGHRS, CDR2 YFSETQ. The trim removed 5 bases at V and 7 bases at J, leaving 14 bases unmatched. The CDR3 DNA reads as TGCGCCAGCAGGCCTACTAGCGCATCCCAGGGGACCCAGTACTTC. The encoded protein is CASRPTSASQGTQYF.

The chain has TRBV9 and TRBJ1-3; 10 nucleotides line up with TRBD1. Trimming cost V 3 bases and J 4 bases; bases outside gene matches: 4. Germline V lookup: CDR1 SGDLS, CDR2 YYNGEE. CDR3 length: 15 residues. The CDR3 DNA reads TGTGCCAGCAGCGGGGACAGGGGAAGGGGAAACACCATATATTTT. Translation: CASSGDRGRGNTIYF.

The chain carries TRBV18 and TRBJ1-2, with TRBD1 as a possible D gene (5 bases). CDR1 is KGHSH and CDR2 is LQKENI in the germline V gene. V gave up 3 bases and J gave up 4 bases, with 12 bases separating them. The CDR3 spans 14 residues. CDR3 residues: CASSPDLDSYGYTF. The CDR3 DNA sequence: TGTGCCAGCTCACCGGACCTCGACAGCTATGGCTACACCTTC.

The rearrangement joins TRBV4-3 to TRBJ2-7; 9 bases are a match to TRBD1. The CDR3 covers 16 residues. V shed 0 bases, J shed 2 bases, and the junction held 5 bases outside the gene matches. In germline, CDR1 is LGHNA, CDR2 YSLEER. CDR3 in DNA: TGCGCCAGCAGCCAAGATGGGACAGGGTTCCCCTACGAGCAGTACTTC. Protein: CASSQDGTGFPYEQYF.

The gene calls are TRBV6-1 and TRBJ2-3; 8 bases align to TRBD1. With 2 bases clipped from V and 4 bases from J, the junction kept 8 bases outside the gene matches. In germline, CDR1 is MNHNS, CDR2 SASEGT. The CDR3 extends over 16 amino acids. The CDR3 is CASSESLGQGADTQYF. The CDR3 DNA reads TGTGCCAGCAGTGAATCCCTCGGACAGGGTGCAGATACGCAGTATTTT.

This clone was counted only a few times. The chain employs TRBV18 and TRBJ2-3; the D gene is possibly TRBD1 (6 bases). Trimming pared 3 bases from V and 5 bases from J, leaving 15 bases between. Germline V gene data show CDR1 as KGHSH and CDR2 as LQKENI. The CDR3 contains 15 residues. The CDR3 DNA follows: TGTGCCAGCTCACCCACAGGGTCCGGTGGAGATACGCAGTATTTT. Translated: CASSPTGSGGDTQYF.

The chain recombines TRBV9 with TRBJ2-7, with D maybe TRBD2 (6 bases). Trimming left V 0 bases short and J 4 bases short, with 14 bases between. There are 15 residues in the CDR3. The germline gives CDR1 SGDLS, CDR2 YYNGEE. This CDR3 is CASSVDNGRRYEQYF. Written as DNA, the CDR3 is TGTGCCAGCAGCGTAGACAATGGGAGGCGATACGAGCAGTACTTC. The entire variable domain, with the rest obtained from reference TRBV9 and TRBJ2-7, is as follows: DSGVTQTPKHLITATGQRVTLRCSPRSGDLSVYWYQQSLDQGLQFLIQYYNGEERAKGNILERFSAQQFPDLHSELNLSSLELGDSALYFCASSVDNGRRYEQYFGPGTRLTVT.

The chain combines TRBV4-3 with TRBJ1-1; maybe TRBD1 (6 bases). This CDR3 contains 14 residues. Germline values: CDR1 LGHNA, CDR2 YSLEER. V was clipped by 1 base and J by 4 bases, with 10 bases between them. CDR3 loop: CASSQARGRTEAFF. In nucleotides, the CDR3 is TGCGCCAGCAGCCAAGCCAGGGGCCGCACTGAAGCTTTCTTT.

The chain has TRBV7-3 and TRBJ2-5; D is unresolved. Per the germline V gene, CDR1 is SGHTA and CDR2 is FQGTGA. The V and J ends lost 3 bases and 5 bases respectively, with 10 bases between them. This CDR3 region has 13 residues. The CDR3 region is CASSFGSLETQYF. The CDR3 DNA sequence: TGTGCCAGCAGCTTCGGGTCGTTGGAGACCCAGTACTTC.

V and J are TRBV5-1 and TRBJ1-2; tentative D call: TRBD1 (6 bases). V lost 1 base to trimming and J lost 4 bases, with 11 bases between them. The CDR3 runs to 14 residues. Per the germline V gene, CDR1 is SGHRS and CDR2 is YFSETQ. CDR3 residues: CASSLWQGSYGYTF. For the CDR3, the DNA is TGCGCCAGCAGCTTGTGGCAGGGGAGCTATGGCTACACCTTC. The whole variable domain, filled in from reference TRBV5-1 and TRBJ1-2, reads KAGVTQTPRYLIKTRGQQVTLSCSPISGHRSVSWYQQTPGQGLQFLFEYFSETQRNKGNFPGRFSGRQFSNSRSEMNVSTLELGDSALYLCASSLWQGSYGYTFGSGTRLTVV.

Concerning this clone: The same CDR3 arises from other DNA sequences in this sample as well. The J gene is TRBJ2-7, the V gene TRBV29-1; 7 nucleotides agree with TRBD1. V dropped 0 bases and J dropped 3; count of bases not matched to a gene: 5. Germline values: CDR1 SQVTM, CDR2 ANQGSEA. CDR3 length equals 14 residues. The CDR3 DNA follows: TGCAGCGTTGAAGAAGGGGGCAGGGGCTACGAGCAGTACTTC. Amino acid sequence: CSVEEGGRGYEQYF.